This T cell receptor (beta chain) was sequenced for a study of blood T cell repertoires in COVID-19. Study summary: The United States, Italy and Spain were the sources of the acute and convalescent COVID-19 samples. PBMCs, B-cell-depleted T cells, or T cells were the source of the cDNA or gDNA that made up the material.

Per the original methods: How many nucleated cells were present was estimated from reference gene primer amplification. Produced via immunoSEQ multiplex PCR; TCRdb's table is partial and in-frame only. The DNA gave D and trimming, while V, J and clone size come from that table. This sample has 70,000 to 100,000 clones; about 70% occur once, and the top ten carry under 30%. The material sequenced was peripheral blood. The sequence was collected from a woman aged 55-70 years in a cohort sampled during active or convalescent COVID-19.

This chain's CDR3 is CASSQPPGQGATQGYTF. The DNA for the CDR3 is TGCGCCAGCAGCCAACCACCGGGACAGGGGGCAACGCAAGGCTACACCTTC. The chain has TRBV4-3 and TRBJ1-2, with TRBD1 matching over 12 bases. Trimming removed 2 bases from V and 8 bases from J; junction bases left unmatched: 12. CDR1 is LGHNA, CDR2 YSLEER, per germline. The CDR3 runs to 17 residues.